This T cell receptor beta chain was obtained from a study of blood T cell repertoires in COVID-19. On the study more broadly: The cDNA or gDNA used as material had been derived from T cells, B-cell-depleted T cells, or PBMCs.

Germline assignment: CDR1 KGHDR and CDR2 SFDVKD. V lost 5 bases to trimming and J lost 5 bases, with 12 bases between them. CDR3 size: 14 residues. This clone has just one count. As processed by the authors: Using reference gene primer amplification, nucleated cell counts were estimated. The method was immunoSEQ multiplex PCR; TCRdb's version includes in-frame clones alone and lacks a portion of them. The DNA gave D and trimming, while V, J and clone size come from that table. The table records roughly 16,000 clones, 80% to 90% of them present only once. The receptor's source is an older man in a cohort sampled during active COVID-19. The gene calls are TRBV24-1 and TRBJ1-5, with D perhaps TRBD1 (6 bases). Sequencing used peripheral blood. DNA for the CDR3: TGTGCCACCAGTGCTTCGGACAGCTATCAGCCCCAGCATTTT. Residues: CATSASDSYQPQHF.